The source of this T cell receptor (beta chain) is a study of blood T cell repertoires in COVID-19 (dated by TCRdb to the early 2020s). Background on the whole study: Samples from collaborators originated in the United States, Italy and Spain and spanned both the acute and convalescent phases of COVID-19. The prospective study material was composed of cDNA or gDNA derived from T cells, B-cell-depleted T cells, or PBMCs. The dataset comprised deeply sampled blood TCRbeta repertoires from subjects exposed to, actively infected with, or recovered from COVID-19. The repertoires were released in a freely available public database intended as a resource for research on the immune response to SARS-CoV-2. The samples were drawn from the first 160 participants of the ongoing ImmuneRACE study and from 1,254 subjects provided by 6 global collaborators. The sample metadata nearly always contained a de-identified subject ID, COVID-19 status, age in years and sex. Where HLA class I and class II types were available, the types were taken from metadata supplied by the sample provider, not from assay-based typing.

Collaborating institutions collected whole blood in K2EDTA tubes following their own protocols. Collaborator samples were shipped for TCRbeta analysis as frozen whole blood, isolated PBMCs, or DNA extracted from either sample type. The paper's findings and limits, for the study overall: Clinical and demographic metadata were provided uncurated, with the amount varying by source and participant.

As for this clone: This clone's antigen is unknown. Nothing much larger sits one base from this clone, and base qualities are not available.

The germline V gene sets CDR1 to SGHRS and CDR2 to YFSETQ. There are 17 amino acids in the CDR3, from cysteine to phenylalanine inclusive. The CDR3 DNA has 51 bases and is translated from base 1. The junction shows trimming of 2 bases on V and 4 bases on J, and the gene matches do not reach 13 bases of it. TCRbeta CDR3 regions were amplified from genomic DNA by means of the immunoSEQ Assay, a bias-controlled multiplex PCR. The original pipeline was this. The number of nucleated cells in each sample was estimated by amplification of reference gene primers within the assay. To quantify the absolute abundance of each unique TCRbeta CDR3 rearrangement, sequence reads were collapsed and filtered. For each sample, productive Simpson clonality was calculated as the square root of Simpson's diversity index across productive rearrangements. TCRdb's version of the immuneACCESS table is confined to in-frame rearrangements and falls short of the full clone set. An unresolved V gene accounts for under half of the shortfall where checked; the remainder is of unknown origin. V and J calls and clone size are given by that table; D and trimming were obtained from the DNA. Here the sample has 110,000 to 150,000 clones; 88% occur a single time. Of the sample, approximately 2% is held by the ten largest clones.

The chain couples TRBV5-1 to TRBJ2-7, with 9 bases matching TRBD2. The source of this sequence is a man between 70 and 80 years old with acute or convalescent COVID-19. Input material: peripheral blood. At the DNA level, the sequence is TGCGCCAGCAGCTTCGGATCTTCTAGCGGGGCCCCTTACGAGCAGTACTTC. Its translation is CASSFGSSSGAPYEQYF. Extended through the reference TRBV5-1 and TRBJ2-7 proteins, this CDR3 yields the full variable domain: KAGVTQTPRYLIKTRGQQVTLSCSPISGHRSVSWYQQTPGQGLQFLFEYFSETQRNKGNFPGRFSGRQFSNSRSEMNVSTLELGDSALYLCASSFGSSSGAPYEQYFGPGTRLTVT.